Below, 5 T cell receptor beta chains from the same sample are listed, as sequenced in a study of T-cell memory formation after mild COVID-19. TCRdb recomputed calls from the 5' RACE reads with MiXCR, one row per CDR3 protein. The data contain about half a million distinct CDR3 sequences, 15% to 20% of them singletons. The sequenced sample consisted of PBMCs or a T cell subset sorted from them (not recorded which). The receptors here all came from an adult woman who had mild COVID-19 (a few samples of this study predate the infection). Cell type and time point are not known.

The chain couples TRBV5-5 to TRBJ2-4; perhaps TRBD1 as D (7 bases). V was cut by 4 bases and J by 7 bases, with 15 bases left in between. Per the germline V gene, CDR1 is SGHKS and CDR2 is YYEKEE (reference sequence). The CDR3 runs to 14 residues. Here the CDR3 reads CASSDRQGLNIQYF. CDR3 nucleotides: TGTGCCAGCAGCGACCGACAGGGACTCAACATTCAGTACTTC.

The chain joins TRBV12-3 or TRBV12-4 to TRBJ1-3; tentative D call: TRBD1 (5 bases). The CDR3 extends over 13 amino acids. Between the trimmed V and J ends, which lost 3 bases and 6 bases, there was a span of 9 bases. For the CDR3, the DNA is TGTGCCAGCAGTTTCGCACAGGCAAACACCATATATTTT. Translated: CASSFAQANTIYF.

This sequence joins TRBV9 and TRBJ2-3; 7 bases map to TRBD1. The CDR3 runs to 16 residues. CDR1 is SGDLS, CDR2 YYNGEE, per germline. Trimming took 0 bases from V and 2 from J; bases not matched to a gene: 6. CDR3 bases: TGTGCCAGCAGCGTAGGTAACAGGGGCTTCACAGATACGCAGTATTTT. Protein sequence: CASSVGNRGFTDTQYF.

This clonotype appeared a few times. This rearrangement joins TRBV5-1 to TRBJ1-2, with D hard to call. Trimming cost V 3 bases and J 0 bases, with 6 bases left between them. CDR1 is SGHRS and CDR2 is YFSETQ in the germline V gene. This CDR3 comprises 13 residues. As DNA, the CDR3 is TGCGCCAGCAGCTCGGAAGCTAACTATGGCTACACCTTC. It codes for CASSSEANYGYTF.

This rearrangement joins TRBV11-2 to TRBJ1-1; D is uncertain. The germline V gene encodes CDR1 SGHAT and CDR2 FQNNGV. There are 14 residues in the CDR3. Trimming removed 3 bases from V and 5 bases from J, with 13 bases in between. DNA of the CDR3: TGTGCCAGCAGCTTCCGGGCCCTGGGGACTGAAGCTTTCTTT. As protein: CASSFRALGTEAFF.